This T cell receptor beta chain was found in a study of glioma-infiltrating T cells after dendritic cell vaccination. The immunoSEQ assay amplified TCRB CDR3 from up to 2 ug DNA. The assay was immunoSEQ multiplex PCR, and TCRdb's table has in-frame clones only and misses some. This repertoire shows 75,000 to 95,000 clones, around nine tenths found once; its top ten account for 2% to 2.5%. CDR1 and CDR2 (germline): SGHVS, FNYEAQ. J gave up 3 bases and V 6 bases, and 8 bases lay outside the gene matches. The CDR3 is 14 residues long. Time point meaning: after dendritic cell vaccination, including at tumor progression/relapse.

The sequencing used blood, collected after dendritic cell vaccination. This TCR came from a human donor with glioblastoma. The gene calls are TRBV7-6 and TRBJ2-7; 7 nucleotides agree with TRBD1. CDR3 sequence: CASSLRDSNYEQYF. The CDR3 bases are TGTGCCAGCAGTTTACGGGACAGTAACTACGAGCAGTACTTC.